This T cell receptor (beta chain) was sequenced for a study of blood T cell repertoires in COVID-19 (dated by TCRdb to about 2020). Background on the whole study: Samples covering the acute and convalescent phases of COVID-19 were provided by collaborators in the United States, Italy and Spain. Where available, HLA class I and class II types were taken from metadata supplied by the sample provider and were not determined by assay-based typing. The sample metadata nearly always contained a de-identified subject ID, COVID-19 status, age in years and sex. Samples came from the ongoing ImmuneRACE study (first 160 participants) plus 1,254 subjects from 6 global collaborators. The repertoires were released in a freely available public database meant as a resource for research on the immune response to SARS-CoV-2. The prospective study material was composed of cDNA or gDNA derived from T cells, B-cell-depleted T cells, or PBMCs. The dataset comprised deeply sampled blood TCRbeta repertoires from subjects exposed to, actively infected with, or recovered from COVID-19. The study at large found these results: The amount of clinical and demographic metadata varied by source and participant and was provided uncurated.

Each collaborating institution followed its own protocols to collect whole blood in K2EDTA tubes. For TCRbeta analysis, collaborators shipped samples in one of three forms: frozen whole blood, isolated PBMCs, or DNA extracted from either of those sample types. Sequences LGHNA (CDR1) and YNFKEQ (CDR2) are obtained from the germline V gene. Inclusive of the bounding cysteine and phenylalanine, the CDR3 is 13 residues long. CDR3 DNA is the only sequence kept; it has 39 bases, read in frame from the first base. V lost 4 bases and J lost 15 bases, and the count of bases not matched to a germline gene is 9. A note on this clone: Its antigen is not yet known. No base-level quality is on record; no much larger clone is a single base apart.

TCRbeta CDR3 regions were amplified from genomic DNA by means of the immunoSEQ Assay, a bias-controlled multiplex PCR. The study's processing was this. Within the assay, amplification of reference gene primers was used to estimate how many nucleated cells each sample contained. Sequence reads were collapsed and filtered to measure the absolute abundance of every unique TCRbeta CDR3 rearrangement. For each sample, productive Simpson clonality was calculated by taking the square root of Simpson's diversity index across productive rearrangements. This immuneACCESS table, as held by TCRdb, lists in-frame sequences with V and J called but not all clones. Of the missing ones, under half trace to an unresolved V gene in checked studies; the others have no known cause. V, J and clone size reflect that table, while D and trimming were determined from the DNA. Across this sample there are a few hundred thousand clones, with about nine tenths seen only once. The ten top clones hold 2.2% of the sample.

The chain is assembled from TRBV4-2 and TRBJ2-1, with 10 bases aligning to TRBD2. Source material: peripheral blood. The clonotype comes from a man between 45 and 60 years old with acute or convalescent COVID-19. The CDR3: CASSPDQRGGLFF. DNA sequence: TGTGCCAGCAGCCCCGATCAGCGGGGGGGTCTGTTCTTC.